The clone carrying this TCR beta chain has only one observation. The target antigen is unknown. These data are taken from a study of shared clonotypes between healthy human individuals. Study outcomes and limitations: Sampling covered blood only; tissue repertoires likely differ. Among donors, clonotype sharing was expected to be affected by sequencing depth.

Trimming took 7 bases from V and 2 from J; bases not matched to a gene: 5. From germline, CDR1 is KGHSH and CDR2 LQKENI. This CDR3 is built from 14 residues. Assay used: immunoSEQ multiplex PCR; TCRdb lists only in-frame clones, some missing. Altogether a few million clones are present, roughly 90% being singletons, with the ten largest covering around 0.38%. Donors were healthy HIV-negative adults without recent acute infections or vaccinations. From CD4+ cells came CD45RA+ naive and CD45RA-negative memory subsets. This rearrangement joins TRBV18 to TRBJ2-5, with 9 bases fitting TRBD2. Sequencing used naive CD4+ T cells from PBMCs. The subset was: CD45RA+ positively selected. This receptor was identified in a young man in good health. Some clones in this sample may be carry-over from other donors' samples. The CDR3 coding sequence is TGTGCCAGCTGCCGGACTAGCGAACAAGAGACCCAGTACTTC. Residues: CASCRTSEQETQYF.